Presented here are 6 T cell receptor beta chains from one specimen sequenced in a study of blood T cell repertoires in COVID-19. Repertoires were generated with immunoSEQ multiplex PCR, while TCRdb's copy carries only in-frame clones and drops some. The sample shows about 160,000 clones, roughly 78% of them seen only once. The source material was peripheral blood. All receptors come from an older woman with COVID-19, enrolled during active disease.

The chain has TRBV19 and TRBJ1-1, with 7 bases matching TRBD1. V lost 7 bases, J lost 2 bases, and 7 bases stayed unmatched. The CDR3 is 14 amino acids. Germline V lookup: CDR1 LNHDA, CDR2 SQIVND (reference sequence). The CDR3 region is CASTRGGPNTEAFF. In DNA form, the CDR3 reads TGTGCCAGTACTAGAGGGGGCCCCAACACTGAAGCTTTCTTT.

J is TRBJ2-3 and V is TRBV5-1; TRBD2 agrees at 11 bases. In germline, CDR1 is SGHRS, CDR2 YFSETQ. This CDR3 comprises 16 residues. V gave up 4 bases and J gave up 6 bases; unmatched junction bases: 10. The CDR3 nucleotides are TGCGCCAGCAGCCCGTTAGCGGGGGGGCCAGGCGATACGCAGTATTTT. This sequence encodes CASSPLAGGPGDTQYF.

This clone was detected ten times or more. The rearrangement links TRBV7-9 to TRBJ2-3; 11 nucleotides match TRBD2. The germline V gene has CDR1 SEHNR and CDR2 FQNEAQ (reference sequence). The CDR3 has 18 residues. V lost 2 bases and J lost 5; bases outside the gene matches: 12. In DNA form, the CDR3 reads TGTGCCAGCAGCTTACCCCCTCGACTAGCGGGGTTGGTAGATACGCAGTATTTT. It yields the protein CASSLPPRLAGLVDTQYF. Using reference TRBV7-9 and TRBJ2-3 for the parts outside the CDR3, the full variable domain is DTGVSQNPRHKITKRGQNVTFRCDPISEHNRLYWYRQTLGQGPEFLTYFQNEAQLEKSRLLSDRFSAERPKGSFSTLEIQRTEQGDSAMYLCASSLPPRLAGLVDTQYFGPGTRLTVL.

The chain employs TRBV6-1 and TRBJ2-7; D perhaps matches TRBD1 (5 bases). V was shortened by 0 bases and J by 3 bases, with 15 bases between the two germline ends. Germline CDR1 is MNHNS and CDR2 is SASEGT. This CDR3 region has 16 residues. The CDR3, as DNA: TGTGCCAGCAGTGAAGCCCAGCAGGGTATCCGCTACGAGCAGTACTTC. Its protein product is CASSEAQQGIRYEQYF.

The chain employs TRBV27 and TRBJ1-1; 7 nucleotides align to TRBD1. The CDR3 totals 15 residues. Germline V CDR1 and CDR2: MNHEY, SMNVEV (reference sequence). V was pared by 5 bases and J by 0 bases, with 6 bases of the junction left unmatched. The CDR3 bases are TGTGCCAGCAGTCAACTCACAGGGGTGAACACTGAAGCTTTCTTT. Translated, it gives CASSQLTGVNTEAFF.

The CDR3 nucleotides read TGCAGCGTTTCCCCACAGGGTAATGAAAAACTGTTTTTT. Its protein is CSVSPQGNEKLFF. This sequence joins TRBV29-1 and TRBJ1-4; the D gene is possibly TRBD1 (6 bases). Deletions cut 5 bases from V and 4 bases from J, with 11 bases between. CDR1 and CDR2 from the germline V gene are SQVTM and ANQGSEA. This CDR3 comprises 13 residues.